A single sample gave rise to the 32 T cell receptor beta chains below, sequenced in a study of patients and donors after allogeneic stem cell transplantation. TCRdb analysed the RT-PCR reads with MiXCR anew, one entry per CDR3 protein. The sample holds about 87,000 distinct CDR3 sequences, less than 5% seen once. The sequenced sample was blood, either unsorted or a sorted T cell fraction (not recorded which). The receptors derive from a human donor who was either an allogeneic HSCT recipient or a stem cell or donor lymphocyte infusion donor (not recorded which). It is not recorded whose cells these are; they may come from a transplant donor.

This clonotype was seen a handful of times. This sequence joins TRBV27 and TRBJ1-5; D call uncertain. Trimming took off 2 bases at V and 9 bases at J, with 11 bases between the two ends. The CDR3 runs to 13 residues. In germline, CDR1 is MNHEY, CDR2 SMNVEV (reference sequence). The chain's CDR3 is CASSLNYMTPQHF. The CDR3 coding sequence is TGTGCCAGCAGTTTAAACTACATGACGCCCCAGCATTTT.

The sample holds many counts of this clonotype. V usage is TRBV7-6 and J usage is TRBJ2-1; 7 positions match TRBD2. The CDR3 has 16 residues. The ends lost 5 bases at V and 8 bases at J; junction bases unmatched: 15. CDR1 SGHVS and CDR2 FNYEAQ come from the germline V gene. This CDR3 is CASSPRFSRGRDEQFF. The CDR3 DNA follows: TGTGCCAGCAGCCCCCGGTTCTCGCGGGGGAGGGATGAGCAGTTCTTC.

In its sample, this clonotype was seen many times. V is TRBV5-1 and J is TRBJ2-5; 9 nucleotides align to TRBD1. The CDR3 is made up of 15 amino acids. The J segment lost 4 bases and the V segment lost 4 bases, leaving 8 bases of the junction unmatched. Germline CDR1 is SGHRS and CDR2 is YFSETQ. DNA for the CDR3: TGCGCCAGCAGCACCGACAGGGGGTGGGGAGAGACCCAGTACTTC. Encoded protein: CASSTDRGWGETQYF.

This clonotype was seen only a few times. The chain employs TRBV9 and TRBJ1-4; 7 positions match TRBD1. The ends lost 6 bases at V and 5 bases at J; junction bases unmatched: 10. The CDR3 consists of 15 residues. CDR1 and CDR2 from the germline V gene are SGDLS and YYNGEE. The CDR3 bases are TGTGCCAGCACTCCCACAGGGGCCCTCAATGAAAAACTGTTTTTT. Protein product: CASTPTGALNEKLFF.

This clonotype was seen repeatedly, ten times or more. The chain employs TRBV12-3 or TRBV12-4 and TRBJ1-1; D is uncertain. This CDR3 is built from 13 residues. V lost 6 bases, J lost 1 base, and 9 bases lay in between. CDR3 DNA sequence: TGTGCCAGCAGATGGGCCCCGAACACTGAAGCTTTCTTT. As protein: CASRWAPNTEAFF.

This clonotype came up a few times. The genes are TRBV7-6 and TRBJ1-3; tentatively, D is TRBD1 (5 bases). CDR3 size: 18 residues. Germline assignment: CDR1 SGHVS and CDR2 FNYEAQ. V lost 6 bases and J 3 bases, leaving 24 bases between the germline ends. CDR3 loop: CASSLGPFDGSVGNTIYF. The CDR3, as DNA: TGTGCCAGCAGTTTGGGACCATTTGACGGCTCCGTTGGAAACACCATATATTTT.

Many counts were recorded for this clonotype. V is TRBV20-1 and J is TRBJ1-5; 7 positions agree with TRBD1. The CDR3 spans 14 residues. V was clipped by 0 bases and J by 4 bases; unmatched bases: 3. Germline V gives CDR1 DFQATT, CDR2 SNEGSKA (reference sequence). CDR3: CSAREPTGNQPQHF. In DNA, the CDR3 is TGCAGTGCTAGAGAGCCGACAGGGAATCAGCCCCAGCATTTT.

At least ten counts were recorded for this clonotype. This chain links TRBV23-1 with TRBJ2-6, with 9 bases matching TRBD1. TRBV23-1 qualifies as an ORF whose function is uncertain. The junction had 13 bases not matched to a gene; V was cut back by 6 bases and J by 1 base. The CDR3 sequence is 19 residues long. CDR3 in amino acids: CASRQIQGACRSGANVLTF. The CDR3 coding sequence is TGCGCCAGCAGACAAATACAGGGGGCTTGTCGGTCTGGGGCCAACGTCCTGACTTTC.

This clonotype has only a few counts. The V gene is TRBV20-1, the J gene TRBJ2-7; 9 nucleotides align to TRBD1. The CDR3 totals 14 residues. Germline-derived CDR1 and CDR2 are DFQATT and SNEGSKA (reference sequence). V gave up 0 bases and J gave up 2 bases; unmatched junction bases: 2. The CDR3 region is CSARDRTGAYEQYF. CDR3 sequence (DNA): TGCAGTGCTAGAGATCGGACAGGGGCCTACGAGCAGTACTTC.

This clonotype was detected many times. The chain recombines TRBV18 with TRBJ1-2; D remains ambiguous. Per the germline V gene, CDR1 is KGHSH and CDR2 is LQKENI. Trimming took 6 bases from V and 2 from J, leaving 13 bases between them. The length of the CDR3 is 14 residues. The DNA of the CDR3 is TGTGCCAGCTCCACGAGCTATCGGAACTATGGCTACACCTTC. Translated, it gives CASSTSYRNYGYTF.

Points on this clonotype: Since a much larger clone is just one base distant, this may be a read error. The rearrangement joins TRBV7-8 to TRBJ1-2; TRBD1 aligns across 7 bases. Germline V gene sequence: CDR1 SGHVS, CDR2 FQNEAQ. This CDR3 comprises 15 residues. The CDR3 DNA is TGTGCCAGCAGTCAATCAGGGGGAATCGACTATGGCTGCACCTTC. This sequence encodes CASSQSGGIDYGCTF. The whole variable domain, filled in from reference TRBV7-8 and TRBJ1-2, reads GAGVSQSPRYKVAKRGQDVALRCDPISGHVSLFWYQQALGQGPEFLTYFQNEAQLDKSGLPSDRFFAERPEGSVSTLKIQRTQQEDSAVYLCASSQSGGIDYGCTFGSGTRLTVV.

This clonotype was observed many times. J is TRBJ2-6 and V is TRBV29-1, with a tentative D call TRBD2 (5 bases). The germline V gene encodes CDR1 SQVTM and CDR2 ANQGSEA. V was trimmed by 3 bases and J by 0 bases, leaving 9 bases between them. CDR3 length: 15 amino acids. The CDR3 region has the DNA TGCAGCGTTGAGGGCGGAGGCTCTGGGGCCAACGTCCTGACTTTC. Residues: CSVEGGGSGANVLTF.

This clonotype has just a few counts. This chain links TRBV5-6 with TRBJ2-5, with TRBD1 identical over 12 bases. Germline CDR1 SGHDT, CDR2 YYEEEE. The CDR3 is 14 amino acids. The ends lost 5 bases at V and 4 bases at J; junction bases unmatched: 3. The CDR3 is CASSRDRGLETQYF. CDR3 bases: TGTGCCAGCAGTCGGGACAGGGGGCTAGAGACCCAGTACTTC. The full variable domain, its missing parts supplied by reference TRBV5-6 and TRBJ2-5, is DAGVTQSPTHLIKTRGQQVTLRCSPKSGHDTVSWYQQALGQGPQFIFQYYEEEERQRGNFPDRFSGHQFPNYSSELNVNALLLGDSALYLCASSRDRGLETQYFGPGTRLLVL.

This clonotype was counted at least ten times. The chain combines TRBV20-1 with TRBJ2-3; 9 bases line up with TRBD2. The CDR3 sequence is 16 residues long. The ends lost 0 bases at V and 14 bases at J; junction bases unmatched: 18. Germline V gene data show CDR1 as DFQATT and CDR2 as SNEGSKA (reference sequence). The CDR3 region is CSARDVVLAGPRSLYF. CDR3 sequence (DNA): TGCAGTGCTAGAGATGTCGTGCTAGCGGGACCCCGGTCGTTGTATTTT.

This clonotype has only a few counts. The chain employs TRBV7-3 and TRBJ1-5; D is unresolved. The CDR3 runs to 15 residues. Trimming shortened V by 6 bases and J by 7 bases, and 19 bases separated the two germline ends. From germline, CDR1 is SGHTA and CDR2 FQGTGA. The CDR3 protein is CASSREDGVWQPQHF. DNA for the CDR3: TGTGCCAGCAGTCGGGAAGACGGGGTTTGGCAGCCCCAGCATTTT.

In this sample, this clonotype turned up many times. This chain links TRBV5-1 with TRBJ2-1; TRBD2 might be the D (6 bases). V was clipped by 6 bases and J by 0 bases, with 13 bases between them. The germline gives CDR1 SGHRS, CDR2 YFSETQ. This CDR3 region has 15 residues. CDR3 amino acids: CASNRAGSSYNEQFF. For the CDR3, the DNA is TGCGCCAGCAATCGGGCCGGGAGCTCCTACAATGAGCAGTTCTTC.

V and J are TRBV28 and TRBJ1-2, with TRBD1 as a possible D gene (5 bases). V gave up 1 base and J gave up 5 bases, with 11 bases separating them. This CDR3 region has 14 residues. CDR1 and CDR2 (germline): MDHEN, SYDVKM. The CDR3 protein is CASSLFGREYGYTF. The CDR3 DNA follows: TGTGCCAGCAGTTTATTTGGCAGGGAGTATGGCTACACCTTC.

This clonotype was seen ten or more times. The rearrangement uses TRBV27 and TRBJ2-7, with 10 nucleotides matching TRBD1. Per germline, CDR1 MNHEY and CDR2 SMNVEV (reference sequence). The CDR3 covers 15 residues. The V gene end was trimmed by 5 bases and the J gene end by 2 bases; junction bases not matched to a gene: 6. CDR3 protein: CASSQRQGATYEQYF. The CDR3 DNA reads TGTGCCAGCAGTCAACGACAGGGGGCTACCTACGAGCAGTACTTC.

The chain carries TRBV19 and TRBJ1-1, with no clear D. The CDR3 sequence is 14 residues long. Germline assignment: CDR1 LNHDA and CDR2 SQIVND (reference sequence). Trimming stripped 6 bases from V and 1 base from J, with 12 bases between. In DNA form, the CDR3 reads TGTGCCAGTAGAGCCCCCGCAAAGAACACTGAAGCTTTCTTT. Encoded protein: CASRAPAKNTEAFF.

This clonotype showed up many times. The chain carries TRBV5-1 and TRBJ1-1; 9 positions match TRBD1. J was trimmed by 5 bases and V by 4 bases; bases with no gene match: 6. The CDR3 covers 14 residues. Per germline, CDR1 SGHRS and CDR2 YFSETQ. The CDR3 nucleotides are TGCGCCAGCAGCCCCGGACAGGGGAGGACTGAAGCTTTCTTT. Protein: CASSPGQGRTEAFF.

The genes are TRBV14 and TRBJ2-2; TRBD2 matches 12 bases. This CDR3 is 19 amino acids long. Germline V CDR1 and CDR2: SGHDN, FVKESK. Germline trimming cut 2 bases from V and 0 bases from J; bases unmatched to any gene: 7. This CDR3 reads CASSQRPGLAGSNTGELFF. The CDR3, as DNA: TGTGCCAGCAGCCAACGGCCCGGACTAGCGGGGTCGAACACCGGGGAGCTGTTTTTT.

At least ten counts were recorded for this clonotype. This rearrangement joins TRBV11-2 to TRBJ1-2; 7 positions match TRBD1. Germline CDR1 and CDR2: SGHAT and FQNNGV. V was clipped by 0 bases and J by 8 bases; unmatched bases: 6. The CDR3 contains 14 residues. The CDR3 sequence: CASSLDWTGGGYTF. Here the CDR3 DNA reads TGTGCCAGCAGCTTAGATTGGACAGGAGGAGGCTACACCTTC.

This clonotype was counted only a few times. The CDR3 loop reads CSGGVPGGYEQYF. Here the CDR3 DNA reads TGCAGCGGCGGGGTACCAGGGGGTTACGAGCAGTACTTC. This sequence joins TRBV29-1 and TRBJ2-7; D possibly corresponds to TRBD1 (7 bases). Per the germline V gene, CDR1 is SQVTM and CDR2 is ANQGSEA. The V end lost 7 bases, the J end lost 4 bases, and 17 bases lay between the germline ends. The CDR3 consists of 13 residues.

Many counts were recorded for this clonotype. The chain has TRBV27 and TRBJ1-1; possible D gene TRBD1, 5 bases. The germline CDR1 and CDR2 sequences are MNHEY and SMNVEV (reference sequence). The CDR3 is 13 amino acids. The V and J ends lost 2 bases and 8 bases respectively, with 12 bases between them. The chain's CDR3 is CASSLTVRTEAFF. Here the CDR3 DNA reads TGTGCCAGCAGTTTAACGGTACGGACAGAAGCTTTCTTT.

This clonotype was picked up many times. The J gene is TRBJ1-2, the V gene TRBV7-9, with D perhaps TRBD1 (6 bases). The germline V gene encodes CDR1 SEHNR and CDR2 FQNEAQ (reference sequence). V was pared by 5 bases and J by 6 bases, with 10 bases between. This CDR3 comprises 12 residues. The CDR3 DNA is TGTGCCAGCAGCCTCTCAGGGGATGGCTACACCTTC. Translation gives CASSLSGDGYTF.

V gene TRBV5-4 combines with J gene TRBJ2-1, with 7 bases identical to TRBD2. The trim removed 4 bases at V and 0 bases at J, leaving 4 bases unmatched. The germline CDR1 and CDR2 sequences are SGHNT and YYREEE (reference sequence). The length of the CDR3 is 15 residues. The CDR3: CASSPRTSSYNEQFF. The CDR3 bases are TGTGCCAGCAGCCCGCGGACTAGCTCCTACAATGAGCAGTTCTTC.

This clonotype was found many times. The gene calls are TRBV10-3 and TRBJ2-5; D remains unclear. Looked up from germline, CDR1 is ENHRY and CDR2 is SYGVKD. V dropped 0 bases and J dropped 5 bases, with 7 bases sitting between them. This CDR3 contains 13 residues. CDR3 in amino acids: CAISESLGETQYF. For the CDR3, the DNA is TGTGCCATCAGTGAGTCGTTGGGGGAGACCCAGTACTTC.

Only a few counts were recorded for this clonotype. The rearrangement links TRBV5-1 to TRBJ2-5, with TRBD2 identical over 16 bases. CDR3 size: 18 residues. The germline gives CDR1 SGHRS, CDR2 YFSETQ. The V segment lost 4 bases and the J segment 2 bases; nucleotides outside the gene matches: 8. The CDR3 here is CASSTGLAGGRGQETQYF. The CDR3 coding sequence is TGCGCCAGCAGCACGGGACTAGCGGGGGGGAGGGGTCAAGAGACCCAGTACTTC.

CDR3 DNA sequence: TGTGCCAGCAGCTACATAGCGGGGGCCGTGGGAGAGACCCAGTACTTC. Encoded protein: CASSYIAGAVGETQYF. The gene calls are TRBV7-9 and TRBJ2-5, with 9 bases fitting TRBD2. The junction had 10 bases not matched to a gene; V was cut back by 4 bases and J by 4 bases. The CDR3 is 16 amino acids. Germline CDR1 reads SEHNR; CDR2 reads FQNEAQ (reference sequence).

This clonotype appeared many times. The genes are TRBV7-9 and TRBJ1-1; D is unresolved. CDR1 and CDR2 (germline): SEHNR, FQNEAQ (reference sequence). Deletions cut 6 bases from V and 1 base from J, with 9 bases between. This CDR3 has 13 residues. Here the CDR3 DNA reads TGTGCCAGCAGGAGGTCCACGAACACTGAAGCTTTCTTT. It translates to CASRRSTNTEAFF.

Ten or more counts support this clonotype. J is TRBJ2-2 and V is TRBV7-3; D is uncertain. The CDR3 extends over 16 amino acids. Trimming removed 1 base from V and 2 bases from J, with 11 bases in between. Per germline, CDR1 SGHTA and CDR2 FQGTGA. CDR3 DNA sequence: TGTGCCAGCAGCTTAAGCTCTCTATCCAACACCGGGGAGCTGTTTTTT. Amino acid sequence: CASSLSSLSNTGELFF.

This clonotype occurred many times. The rearrangement links TRBV28 to TRBJ1-1; D is perhaps TRBD1 (5 bases). This CDR3 has 14 amino acids. Trimming took 8 bases from V and 13 from J, leaving 26 bases between them. The germline gives CDR1 MDHEN, CDR2 SYDVKM. CDR3 region: CASRYSSGAGIGFF. The CDR3 DNA is TGTGCCAGCCGCTACTCGTCTGGGGCAGGGATTGGTTTCTTT.